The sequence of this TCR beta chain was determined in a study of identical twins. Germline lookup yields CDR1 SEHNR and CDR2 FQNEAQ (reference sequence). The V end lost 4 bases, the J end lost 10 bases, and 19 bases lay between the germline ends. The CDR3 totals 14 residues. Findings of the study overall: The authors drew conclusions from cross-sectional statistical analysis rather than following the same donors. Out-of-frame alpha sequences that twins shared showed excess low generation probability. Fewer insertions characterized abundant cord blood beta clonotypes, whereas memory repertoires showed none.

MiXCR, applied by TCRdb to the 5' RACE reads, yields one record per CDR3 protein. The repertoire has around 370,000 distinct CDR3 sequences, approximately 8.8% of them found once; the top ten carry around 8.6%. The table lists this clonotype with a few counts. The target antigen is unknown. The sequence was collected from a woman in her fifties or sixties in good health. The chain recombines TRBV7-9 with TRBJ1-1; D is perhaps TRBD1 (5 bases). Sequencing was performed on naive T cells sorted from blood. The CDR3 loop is CASSSSRDLWGAFF. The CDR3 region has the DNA TGTGCCAGCAGCTCATCTCGGGACCTATGGGGAGCTTTCTTT.